Listed here is a single TCR beta chain. Its cognate antigen is unknown. Germline lookup yields CDR1 SGHDT and CDR2 YYEEEE. This CDR3 has 13 residues. The V end was cut by 7 bases, the J end by 7 bases, with 18 bases between. The data belong to a study of cytomegalovirus exposure and HLA in healthy donors. Study-wide results and limits: When presence/absence was analysed, sequencing depth was taken to be roughly uniform across donors. In a later analysis, across HLA loci, associated TCR counts were highest for DRB1, lowest for HLA-C.

Healthy people donating bone marrow made up the donors. The PCR was carried out with 60 Vbeta primers and 13 Jbeta primers. Repertoires were generated with immunoSEQ multiplex PCR, while TCRdb's copy carries only in-frame clones and drops some. The sample lists about 87,000 clones, 70% to 85% occurring once. The sequenced sample consisted of PBMCs. The V call is TRBV5-6, the J call TRBJ2-7; perhaps TRBD1 as D (6 bases). This TCR was recovered from a man between 25 and 39 years old in good health and CMV-seropositive. Written as DNA, the CDR3 is TGTGCCAGCGGGGAGCAGGGGCTGGGTGAGCAGTACTTC. Protein product: CASGEQGLGEQYF. The full variable domain, rest sourced from reference TRBV5-6 and TRBJ2-7, is DAGVTQSPTHLIKTRGQQVTLRCSPKSGHDTVSWYQQALGQGPQFIFQYYEEEERQRGNFPDRFSGHQFPNYSSELNVNALLLGDSALYLCASGEQGLGEQYFGPGTRLTVT.